The table lists the clone carrying this T cell receptor beta chain with a few counts. Its target is unknown. Isolated RNA was reverse transcribed in full, so expressed TCRB transcripts were sequenced. Using immunoSEQ multiplex PCR, the repertoire was profiled, and TCRdb retains in-frame clones only, with some absent. The sample carries 250,000 to 300,000 clones, 8% recorded once. These data belong to a study of beta chain features in type 1 diabetes. This CDR3 has 17 residues. Trimming removed 0 bases at V and 2 bases at J, with 19 bases between. Germline-derived CDR1 and CDR2 are GTSNPN and SVGIG (reference sequence). Study results and limitations: Within the patient group, naive, central memory and Treg TCRB repertoires appeared more similar to each other than within healthy donors.

The clonotype was recovered from a woman aged 18-30 years in good health. The chain carries TRBV30 and TRBJ1-1; TRBD1 might be the D (5 bases). The sequenced sample consisted of central memory CD4+ T cells from blood. The CDR3 bases are TGTGCCTGGAGTGTGGACCGAGTTGGGGGTATCAACACTGAAGCTTTCTTT. Translation: CAWSVDRVGGINTEAFF. The full variable domain, completed using reference TRBV30 and TRBJ1-1, is SQTIHQWPATLVQPVGSPLSLECTVEGTSNPNLYWYRQAAGRGLQLLFYSVGIGQISSEVPQNLSASRPQDRQFILSSKKLLLSDSGFYLCAWSVDRVGGINTEAFFGQGTRLTVV.